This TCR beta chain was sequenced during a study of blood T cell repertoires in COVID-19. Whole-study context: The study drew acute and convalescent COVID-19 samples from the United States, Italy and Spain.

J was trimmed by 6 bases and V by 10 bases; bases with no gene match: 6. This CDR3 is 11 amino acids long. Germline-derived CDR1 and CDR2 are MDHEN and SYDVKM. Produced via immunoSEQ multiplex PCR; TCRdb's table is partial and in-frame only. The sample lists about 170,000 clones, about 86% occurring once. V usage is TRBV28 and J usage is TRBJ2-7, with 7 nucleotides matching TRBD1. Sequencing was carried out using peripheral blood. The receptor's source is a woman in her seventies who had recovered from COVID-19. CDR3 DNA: TGTGCCACACAGGGGAGTGGCGAGCAGTACTTC. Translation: CATQGSGEQYF.